This T cell receptor beta chain was retrieved from a study of T cells in Graves' hyperthyroidism and ophthalmopathy. Overall study context: It was at initial diagnosis, before any treatment, that peripheral blood was collected. Points from the study as a whole: The blood repertoire included most of the expanded thyroid clonotypes above 0.001.

Comments on this clonotype: Its antigen remains unidentified.

Researchers amplified the TCR beta CDR3 regions from RNA transcripts. The HTBI primer set served for first-round RT-PCR of the TCR CDR3. TCRdb reanalysed the multiplex PCR reads using MiXCR and keeps one entry per CDR3 protein. The top ten clones hold 25% to 30% of a sample with roughly 400,000 distinct CDR3 sequences, approximately 15% of them seen once. The CDR3 runs 13 residues. V lost 6 bases, J lost 5 bases, and 11 bases lay in between. The germline V gene has CDR1 SGHTA and CDR2 FQGNSA. The sequence was obtained from a woman between 18 and 29 years old with Graves' hyperthyroidism that later progressed to Graves' ophthalmopathy. The sequenced sample consisted of blood. The rearrangement joins TRBV7-2 to TRBJ2-1; D not resolved. CDR3: CASSPTHDNEQFF. CDR3 nucleotide sequence: TGTGCCAGCAGTCCGACTCACGACAATGAGCAGTTCTTC.